The 27 T cell receptor beta chains presented below share a single source sample, sequenced in a study of PD-1 blockade in classical Hodgkin lymphoma (dated by TCRdb to 2020 to 2021). Libraries were built with the immunoSEQ multiplex PCR assay. TCRdb re-hosts the immuneACCESS table, in-frame sequences only. Its copies lack some clones; in the studies checked, an unresolved V gene accounts for under half of them, and the cause for the rest is not known. For this sample there are 90,000 to 100,000 clones; about four fifths appear just once. The top ten clones comprise 15% to 20% of the sample. The sample's time point label is to be understood as: cycle 2 day 1 (C2D1) of nivolumab. All trial patients had relapsed after autologous stem cell transplantation, with cohorts A, B and C differing in prior brentuximab vedotin exposure. The sequencing used peripheral blood mononuclear cells (PBMCs), collected before the second cycle of nivolumab. These receptors were obtained from a human donor with classical Hodgkin lymphoma.

The chain joins TRBV2 to TRBJ1-2; no clear D. This CDR3 is built from 13 residues. Germline V gene lookup returns CDR1 SNHLY and CDR2 FYNNEI. Trimming removed 4 bases from V and 5 bases from J, with 11 bases in between. CDR3 in DNA: TGTGCCAGCAGTGTTGACACTATATATGGCTACACCTTC. It encodes CASSVDTIYGYTF.

V usage is TRBV7-9 and J usage is TRBJ1-2; D gene uncertain. CDR1 and CDR2 (germline): SEHNR, FQNEAQ (reference sequence). The V and J ends lost 5 bases and 4 bases respectively, with 11 bases between them. CDR3 length equals 13 residues. The CDR3 nucleotides are TGTGCCAGCAGCCCGGTCCGACGCTATGGCTACACCTTC. Its translation: CASSPVRRYGYTF. The full variable domain, with the rest looked up from reference TRBV7-9 and TRBJ1-2, is DTGVSQNPRHKITKRGQNVTFRCDPISEHNRLYWYRQTLGQGPEFLTYFQNEAQLEKSRLLSDRFSAERPKGSFSTLEIQRTEQGDSAMYLCASSPVRRYGYTFGSGTRLTVV.

The V and J genes are TRBV10-3 and TRBJ1-1; 7 bases align to TRBD1. The CDR3 runs to 12 residues. V dropped 6 bases and J dropped 8; count of bases not matched to a gene: 6. Germline lookup yields CDR1 ENHRY and CDR2 SYGVKD. The CDR3 DNA reads TGTGCCATCAGCGAAACAGGGGAGGAAGCTTTCTTT. Translation gives CAISETGEEAFF.

A single count supports this clone. This rearrangement joins TRBV30 to TRBJ1-4; 9 positions match TRBD1. J lost 3 bases, V lost 2 bases, and 10 bases had no gene match. CDR3 length: 17 amino acids. Germline CDR1 GTSNPN, CDR2 SVGIG (reference sequence). CDR3 in amino acids: CAWSWGLGTGPNEKLFF. The CDR3 nucleotides are TGTGCCTGGAGTTGGGGCCTAGGGACAGGGCCTAATGAAAAACTGTTTTTT. The whole variable domain, filled in from reference TRBV30 and TRBJ1-4, reads SQTIHQWPATLVQPVGSPLSLECTVEGTSNPNLYWYRQAAGRGLQLLFYSVGIGQISSEVPQNLSASRPQDRQFILSSKKLLLSDSGFYLCAWSWGLGTGPNEKLFFGSGTQLSVL.

The rearrangement joins TRBV28 to TRBJ2-7; D is possibly TRBD1 (5 bases). Between the trimmed V and J ends, which lost 4 bases and 4 bases, there was a span of 23 bases. There are 17 residues in the CDR3. Germline V gene data show CDR1 as MDHEN and CDR2 as SYDVKM. The CDR3 sequence: CASSSPQTRQNYYEQYF. The DNA for the CDR3 is TGTGCCAGCAGTTCCCCCCAAACTCGACAGAACTATTACGAGCAGTACTTC. Looking up the rest from reference TRBV28 and TRBJ2-7 gives the full variable domain: DVKVTQSSRYLVKRTGEKVFLECVQDMDHENMFWYRQDPGLGLRLIYFSYDVKMKEKGDIPEGYSVSREKKERFSLILESASTNQTSMYLCASSSPQTRQNYYEQYFGPGTRLTVT.

This rearrangement joins TRBV30 to TRBJ2-3, with 13 nucleotides matching TRBD2. The V segment lost 8 bases and the J segment 9 bases; nucleotides outside the gene matches: 8. CDR1 is GTSNPN and CDR2 is SVGIG in the germline V gene (reference sequence). This CDR3 is built from 13 residues. The CDR3 loop is CAATEGLAGTQYF. The CDR3 region has the DNA TGTGCCGCCACAGAGGGACTAGCGGGGACGCAGTATTTT.

CDR3 protein: CASSLVGSENQPQHF. In DNA, the CDR3 is TGCGCCAGCAGCTTGGTTGGCAGCGAAAATCAGCCCCAGCATTTT. J is TRBJ1-5 and V is TRBV5-1; D unclear. The germline V and J ends were trimmed by 0 bases and 4 bases, with 11 bases remaining between them. Per germline, CDR1 SGHRS and CDR2 YFSETQ. CDR3 length: 15 residues.

The V call is TRBV28, the J call TRBJ1-2; possibly TRBD1 for D (6 bases). V was clipped by 4 bases and J by 8 bases, with 17 bases between them. Germline V gives CDR1 MDHEN, CDR2 SYDVKM. The CDR3 runs 14 residues. CDR3 sequence: CASSSIGRGDGYTF. The CDR3 DNA is TGTGCCAGCAGTTCTATCGGCAGGGGAGACGGCTACACCTTC.

The CDR3 sequence is CASSLGPNTDTQYF. CDR3 DNA sequence: TGTGCCAGCAGCCTAGGACCTAACACAGATACGCAGTATTTT. The V and J genes are TRBV11-3 and TRBJ2-3, with unresolved D. This CDR3 contains 14 residues. The germline V and J ends were trimmed by 5 bases and 2 bases, with 11 bases remaining between them. Germline values: CDR1 SGHNT, CDR2 YENEEA.

V and J are TRBV7-2 and TRBJ2-3; D is perhaps TRBD1 (5 bases). Trimming removed 5 bases from V and 2 bases from J, with 14 bases in between. The CDR3 is 15 amino acids. From germline, CDR1 is SGHTA and CDR2 FQGNSA. The DNA for the CDR3 is TGTGCCAGCAGCCGTCAGGGCGGCCTCACAGATACGCAGTATTTT. This encodes CASSRQGGLTDTQYF. The full variable domain, completed using reference TRBV7-2 and TRBJ2-3, is GAGVSQSPSNKVTEKGKDVELRCDPISGHTALYWYRQSLGQGLEFLIYFQGNSAPDKSGLPSDRFSAERTGGSVSTLTIQRTQQEDSAVYLCASSRQGGLTDTQYFGPGTRLTVL.

This CDR3 reads CASSLERRTDTQYF. CDR3 DNA: TGTGCCAGCAGCTTAGAGCGGCGCACAGATACGCAGTATTTT. The chain is built from TRBV7-2 and TRBJ2-3; weak D call: TRBD2 (5 bases). Looked up from germline, CDR1 is SGHTA and CDR2 is FQGNSA. V was shortened by 1 base and J by 1 base, with 6 bases between the two germline ends. The CDR3 spans 14 residues.

This rearrangement joins TRBV15 to TRBJ2-7; D is uncertain. The CDR3 has 14 amino acids. Germline V lookup: CDR1 LNHNV, CDR2 YYDKDF (reference sequence). V lost 0 bases to trimming and J lost 3 bases, with 9 bases between them. The CDR3 sequence: CATSRDKGFYEQYF. In nucleotides, the CDR3 is TGTGCCACCAGCAGAGATAAAGGATTCTACGAGCAGTACTTC.

V gene TRBV6-6 combines with J gene TRBJ2-2; 7 positions agree with TRBD2. Trimming removed 7 bases from V and 7 bases from J; junction bases left unmatched: 9. This CDR3 is 14 amino acids long. From germline, CDR1 is MNHNY and CDR2 SVGAGI (reference sequence). CDR3 sequence (DNA): TGTGCCAGCACCTCAAGCGGGATAGGCGGGGAGCTGTTTTTT. It is translated as CASTSSGIGGELFF.

The chain employs TRBV5-5 and TRBJ2-7, with a weak D call TRBD1 (5 bases). Per the germline V gene, CDR1 is SGHKS and CDR2 is YYEKEE (reference sequence). CDR3 length equals 14 residues. Trimming took off 2 bases at V and 6 bases at J, with 15 bases between the two ends. In nucleotides, the CDR3 is TGTGCCAGCAGCTTCCCAGGGCAGGGTTTCGAGCAGTACTTC. It specifies CASSFPGQGFEQYF. Complete variable domain (other parts from reference TRBV5-5 and TRBJ2-7): DAGVTQSPTHLIKTRGQQVTLRCSPISGHKSVSWYQQVLGQGPQFIFQYYEKEERGRGNFPDRFSARQFPNYSSELNVNALLLGDSALYLCASSFPGQGFEQYFGPGTRLTVT.

This clone was seen at least ten times. This sequence joins TRBV10-1 and TRBJ2-7; TRBD2 aligns across 11 bases. This CDR3 is built from 16 residues. Germline-derived CDR1 and CDR2 are WNHNN and SYGVQD (reference sequence). V lost 3 bases and J lost 2; bases outside the gene matches: 6. CDR3 coding DNA: TGCGCCAGCAGTGAACGGCTAGCGGGAGGCCCCTACGAGCAGTACTTC. It codes for CASSERLAGGPYEQYF.

This chain connects TRBV7-9 to TRBJ2-2; TRBD1 aligns across 7 bases. The CDR3 is made up of 16 amino acids. The ends lost 5 bases at V and 0 bases at J; junction bases unmatched: 6. Germline V gene data show CDR1 as SEHNR and CDR2 as FQNEAQ (reference sequence). The CDR3 nucleotides are TGTGCCAGCAGCCCGGGACAGCCCGCGAACACCGGGGAGCTGTTTTTT. Translation: CASSPGQPANTGELFF.

V usage is TRBV15 and J usage is TRBJ2-7; 8 bases map to TRBD1. This CDR3 region has 19 residues. V shed 1 base and J 0 bases; nucleotides not matched to a gene: 14. Germline CDR1 reads LNHNV; CDR2 reads YYDKDF (reference sequence). CDR3 sequence: CATSRGHRGAALSSYEQYF. The CDR3 DNA is TGTGCCACCAGCAGAGGCCACAGGGGGGCCGCCCTGAGCTCCTACGAGCAGTACTTC.

V is TRBV10-2 and J is TRBJ2-2; 11 positions match TRBD2. The CDR3 is made up of 16 amino acids. CDR1 WSHSY and CDR2 SAAADI come from the germline V gene. V lost 7 bases to trimming and J lost 4 bases; unmatched junction nucleotides: 8. CDR3 loop: CASNPPGLAVTGELFF. For the CDR3, the DNA is TGCGCCAGCAACCCCCCGGGACTAGCGGTCACCGGGGAGCTGTTTTTT.

This clone has a single count. This chain links TRBV7-3 with TRBJ2-2; no clear D gene. Per the germline V gene, CDR1 is SGHTA and CDR2 is FQGTGA. Trimming removed 5 bases from V and 8 bases from J, with 12 bases in between. There are 13 residues in the CDR3. The CDR3 sequence is CASSANFGGELFF. CDR3 DNA: TGTGCCAGCAGCGCTAATTTTGGTGGGGAGCTGTTTTTT.

In DNA form, the CDR3 reads TGCGCCAGCAGCTCCGCAAAGATCAGCACAGATACGCAGTATTTT. Its protein is CASSSAKISTDTQYF. The chain employs TRBV5-1 and TRBJ2-3; D is undetermined. The CDR3 consists of 15 residues. Trimming took off 3 bases at V and 0 bases at J, with 11 bases between the two ends. Germline V lookup: CDR1 SGHRS, CDR2 YFSETQ.

J is TRBJ1-1 and V is TRBV6-1; D is possibly TRBD1 (6 bases). CDR3 length: 14 residues. Between the trimmed V and J ends, which lost 4 bases and 1 base, there was a span of 10 bases. Looked up from germline, CDR1 is MNHNS and CDR2 is SASEGT. The CDR3 loop is CASSVWDKNTEAFF. CDR3 nucleotides: TGTGCCAGCAGTGTTTGGGACAAGAACACTGAAGCTTTCTTT.

The chain is built from TRBV18 and TRBJ1-2; D gene unclear. Germline CDR1 reads KGHSH; CDR2 reads LQKENI. Trimming left V 4 bases short and J 4 bases short, with 7 bases between. CDR3 length equals 12 residues. The CDR3 DNA reads TGTGCCAGCTCACGGTTGAGCTATGGCTACACCTTC. Amino acids: CASSRLSYGYTF. Complete variable domain (other parts from reference TRBV18 and TRBJ1-2): NAGVMQNPRHLVRRRGQEARLRCSPMKGHSHVYWYRQLPEEGLKFMVYLQKENIIDESGMPKERFSAEFPKEGPSILRIQQVVRGDSAAYFCASSRLSYGYTFGSGTRLTVV.

The genes are TRBV7-9 and TRBJ1-2; D is ambiguous. V lost 5 bases and J lost 8, with 18 bases in between. The CDR3 totals 14 residues. CDR1 and CDR2 from the germline V gene are SEHNR and FQNEAQ (reference sequence). The CDR3 reads CASSSPRRAGGYTF. Written as DNA, the CDR3 is TGTGCCAGCAGCAGCCCCCGGAGGGCAGGCGGCTACACCTTC.

The V and J genes are TRBV30 and TRBJ2-5; weak D call: TRBD2 (7 bases). The germline CDR1 and CDR2 sequences are GTSNPN and SVGIG (reference sequence). CDR3 length equals 16 residues. V was cut by 3 bases and J by 4 bases, with 21 bases left in between. The CDR3 nucleotides are TGTGCCTGGAGCGGGACGGGTGCGGGGGCCCCAGAGACCCAGTACTTC. It specifies CAWSGTGAGAPETQYF.

This clone was recorded once. V is TRBV2 and J is TRBJ1-4; 7 bases align to TRBD1. This CDR3 is built from 14 residues. Germline V CDR1 and CDR2: SNHLY, FYNNEI. V shed 6 bases, J shed 5 bases, and the junction held 6 bases outside the gene matches. The CDR3: CASRTGQRNEKLFF. CDR3 in DNA: TGTGCCAGCAGGACGGGACAGAGAAATGAAAAACTGTTTTTT.

This chain uses TRBV15 with TRBJ2-1; D is unresolved. CDR3 length: 12 amino acids. V was cut by 0 bases and J by 10 bases, with 7 bases left in between. Germline CDR1 reads LNHNV; CDR2 reads YYDKDF (reference sequence). In DNA form, the CDR3 reads TGTGCCACCAGCAGAGACACTCGCGAGCAGTTCTTC. Protein product: CATSRDTREQFF.

The V and J genes are TRBV6-4 and TRBJ2-3, with a tentative D call TRBD1 (6 bases). Germline CDR1 is MRHNA and CDR2 is SNTAGT. Trimming removed 5 bases at V and 2 bases at J, with 11 bases between. The CDR3 totals 14 residues. The CDR3 sequence is CASSIQGDTDTQYF. CDR3 DNA sequence: TGTGCCAGCAGTATACAGGGAGACACAGATACGCAGTATTTT.